The 21 T cell receptor beta chains below all came from one sample that was sequenced in a study of OX40 agonist ivuxolimab in advanced cancers. Clones were sequenced by immunoSEQ multiplex PCR, and TCRdb holds only the in-frame ones, with some missing. The data show under 70,000 clones, with 92% seen just once and 7.6% held by the top ten. The specimen comprised CD4+ or CD8+ T cells sorted from blood, sampled in a trial of the OX40 agonist ivuxolimab. These receptors all stem from an adult with an advanced solid tumor such as melanoma, head and neck, liver or kidney cancer.

This clone appeared once. For the CDR3, the DNA is TGTGCCAGCAGCTTAGCGGCAGGGAACTCCTACGAGCAGTACTTC. Protein product: CASSLAAGNSYEQYF. The rearrangement joins TRBV7-6 to TRBJ2-7; maybe TRBD1 (5 bases). V lost 0 bases and J 0 bases, leaving 9 bases between the germline ends. Germline CDR1 and CDR2: SGHVS and FNYEAQ. The CDR3 extends over 15 amino acids.

This sequence joins TRBV19 and TRBJ1-2; D is ambiguous. Trimming cost V 5 bases and J 5 bases, with 6 bases left between them. The CDR3 consists of 11 residues. The V gene's germline CDR1 is LNHDA and CDR2 SQIVND (reference sequence). The CDR3 DNA sequence: TGTGCCAGTAGTGAGGGTTATGGCTACACCTTC. This codes for CASSEGYGYTF. Variable domain in full (rest from reference TRBV19 and TRBJ1-2): DGGITQSPKYLFRKEGQNVTLSCEQNLNHDAMYWYRQDPGQGLRLIYYSQIVNDFQKGDIAEGYSVSREKKESFPLTVTSAQKNPTAFYLCASSEGYGYTFGSGTRLTVV.

Note on this clone: One junction end disagrees with the germline gene, perhaps due to a read error. V usage is TRBV7-9 and J usage is TRBJ1-6, with 7 bases matching TRBD1. The germline gives CDR1 SEHNR, CDR2 FQNEAQ (reference sequence). The CDR3 runs 15 residues. CDR3 region: CASSLGGPYNSPLHF. CDR3 DNA sequence: TGTGCCAGCAGTTTAGGGGGCCCCTATAATTCACCCCTCCACTTT.

The chain couples TRBV6-6 to TRBJ1-5; D is ambiguous. This CDR3 comprises 14 residues. Germline CDR1 is MNHNY and CDR2 is SVGAGI (reference sequence). Trimming removed 7 bases at V and 4 bases at J, with 14 bases between. For the CDR3, the DNA is TGTGCCAGCACGGAGTGGGGAGGGAATCAGCCCCAGCATTTT. Its translation: CASTEWGGNQPQHF.

The chain is built from TRBV25-1 and TRBJ1-4; D possibly corresponds to TRBD1 (5 bases). The CDR3 length is 15 residues. V lost 6 bases and J 8 bases, leaving 19 bases between the germline ends. CDR1 and CDR2 from the germline V gene are MGHDK and SYGVNS. CDR3 loop: CASSRSGAVGEKLFF. The CDR3 bases are TGTGCCAGCAGCCGCTCCGGGGCGGTAGGAGAAAAACTGTTTTTT.

Only a few counts were recorded for this clone. J is TRBJ1-6 and V is TRBV5-6, with TRBD1 as a possible D gene (5 bases). Germline loops: CDR1 SGHDT, CDR2 YYEEEE. This CDR3 comprises 13 residues. V was clipped by 4 bases and J by 9 bases, with 11 bases between them. As DNA, the CDR3 is TGTGCCAGCAGCCCCGGGGCGGGTTCACCCCTCCACTTT. Translation gives CASSPGAGSPLHF.

This chain links TRBV9 with TRBJ2-1; 11 positions match TRBD2. With V trimmed by 2 bases and J by 4 bases, 2 bases remained unmatched. In germline, CDR1 is SGDLS, CDR2 YYNGEE. CDR3 length equals 15 residues. The CDR3 DNA follows: TGTGCCAGCAGCGTGACTAGCGGGGAATACAATGAGCAGTTCTTC. This gives the protein CASSVTSGEYNEQFF.

The chain joins TRBV2 to TRBJ1-1; a weak D match, TRBD1 (5 bases). The CDR3 totals 13 residues. With 8 bases removed from V and 7 bases from J, the gap between germline ends came to 17 bases. CDR1 SNHLY and CDR2 FYNNEI come from the germline V gene. The CDR3 sequence is CASCWGPEDEAFF. CDR3 nucleotide sequence: TGTGCCAGCTGCTGGGGACCTGAGGATGAAGCTTTCTTT. The entire variable domain, with the rest obtained from reference TRBV2 and TRBJ1-1, is as follows: EPEVTQTPSHQVTQMGQEVILRCVPISNHLYFYWYRQILGQKVEFLVSFYNNEISEKSEIFDDQFSVERPDGSNFTLKIRSTKLEDSAMYFCASCWGPEDEAFFGQGTRLTVV.

This rearrangement joins TRBV2 to TRBJ1-4, with 8 bases matching TRBD1. There are 15 residues in the CDR3. Per germline, CDR1 SNHLY and CDR2 FYNNEI. The V segment lost 7 bases and the J segment 4 bases; nucleotides outside the gene matches: 8. The CDR3 sequence is CASTRQGPNNEKLFF. CDR3 nucleotides: TGTGCCAGCACCAGACAGGGGCCCAATAATGAAAAACTGTTTTTT. Filled out from reference TRBV2 and TRBJ1-4, the complete variable domain reads EPEVTQTPSHQVTQMGQEVILRCVPISNHLYFYWYRQILGQKVEFLVSFYNNEISEKSEIFDDQFSVERPDGSNFTLKIRSTKLEDSAMYFCASTRQGPNNEKLFFGSGTQLSVL.

This rearrangement joins TRBV29-1 to TRBJ2-1; D uncertain. Germline V lookup: CDR1 SQVTM, CDR2 ANQGSEA. CDR3 length: 10 residues. The CDR3 loop is CSPPAPEQFF. CDR3 nucleotides: TGCAGTCCCCCCGCGCCGGAGCAGTTCTTC.

The V gene is TRBV5-6, the J gene TRBJ2-7; TRBD1 matches 10 bases. Unmatched junction bases numbered 2, after V lost 2 bases and J lost 6 bases. The V gene's germline CDR1 is SGHDT and CDR2 YYEEEE. CDR3 length: 13 amino acids. CDR3 coding DNA: TGTGCCAGCAGCTTCGGGACAGGGGCCGAGCAGTACTTC. The encoded protein is CASSFGTGAEQYF.

This clone was picked up one time. The CDR3 DNA reads as TGTGCCAGCAGCCAAGATGGCGGGGAAGGCACAGATACGCAGTATTTT. Amino acid sequence: CASSQDGGEGTDTQYF. This chain connects TRBV14 to TRBJ2-3; D is possibly TRBD2 (6 bases). The CDR3 spans 16 residues. Germline-derived CDR1 and CDR2 are SGHDN and FVKESK. The ends were cut back, 0 bases at V and 1 base at J, with 11 bases in the middle. Full variable domain (outside the CDR3, taken from reference TRBV14 and TRBJ2-3): EAGVTQFPSHSVIEKGQTVTLRCDPISGHDNLYWYRRVMGKEIKFLLHFVKESKQDESGMPNNRFLAERTGGTYSTLKVQPAELEDSGVYFCASSQDGGEGTDTQYFGPGTRLTVL.

The chain recombines TRBV27 with TRBJ1-1; possible D gene TRBD1, 6 bases. This CDR3 spans 14 amino acids. V gave up 7 bases and J gave up 2 bases, with 14 bases separating them. CDR1 is MNHEY, CDR2 SMNVEV, per germline (reference sequence). The CDR3 DNA reads as TGTGCCAGCACCACCGGGGGGGCAAACACTGAAGCTTTCTTT. It yields the protein CASTTGGANTEAFF.

The chain joins TRBV9 to TRBJ1-6; D gene unclear. Trimming cost V 0 bases and J 16 bases, with 23 bases left between them. Germline CDR1 reads SGDLS; CDR2 reads YYNGEE. This CDR3 comprises 16 residues. The CDR3 coding sequence is TGTGCCAGCAGCGTAGGGATAGGGCAGGAACTCCCGACTCTCCACTTT. Translated: CASSVGIGQELPTLHF.

A single count supports this clone. CDR3 residues: CASSLWGADTQYF. CDR3 nucleotide sequence: TGTGCCAGCAGTTTATGGGGTGCAGATACGCAGTATTTT. The chain is built from TRBV27 and TRBJ2-3, with D unresolved. The CDR3 covers 13 residues. The germline V gene has CDR1 MNHEY and CDR2 SMNVEV (reference sequence). The germline V and J ends were trimmed by 1 base and 4 bases, with 6 bases remaining between them.

This chain connects TRBV11-2 to TRBJ1-1, with D hard to call. The germline V gene encodes CDR1 SGHAT and CDR2 FQNNGV. The CDR3 has 15 amino acids. V shed 0 bases and J shed 5 bases, with 13 bases lying between them. The chain's CDR3 is CASSLEGLGRTEAFF. The CDR3 DNA reads TGTGCCAGCAGCTTAGAAGGTCTGGGTAGGACTGAAGCTTTCTTT.

CDR3 region: CASSEGAAYQPQHF. DNA for the CDR3: TGTGCCAGCAGTGAAGGGGCAGCCTATCAGCCCCAGCATTTT. V gene TRBV6-1 combines with J gene TRBJ1-5; no definite D call. There are 14 residues in the CDR3. Trimming cost V 1 base and J 5 bases, with 9 bases left between them. Germline CDR1 is MNHNS and CDR2 is SASEGT.

The CDR3 DNA is TGTGCCAGCAGTTTATTCCAGGGAGGGGTCGAGCAGTACTTC. This encodes CASSLFQGGVEQYF. The genes are TRBV27 and TRBJ2-7; 7 bases agree with TRBD2. CDR3 length: 14 amino acids. V gave up 1 base and J gave up 6 bases; unmatched junction bases: 6. Per the germline V gene, CDR1 is MNHEY and CDR2 is SMNVEV (reference sequence).

V is TRBV7-9 and J is TRBJ2-7; the D gene is possibly TRBD1 (5 bases). The V gene lost 3 bases and the J gene lost 6 bases, with 18 bases spanning the gap. The CDR3 is 15 residues long. Germline V gives CDR1 SEHNR, CDR2 FQNEAQ (reference sequence). The DNA for the CDR3 is TGTGCCAGCAGCTTTTGGGGCCAGGGTCCCGTCGAGCAGTACTTC. Protein product: CASSFWGQGPVEQYF.

This chain joins TRBV4-1 and TRBJ2-3; no reliable D call. The CDR3 is 14 amino acids. V was shortened by 0 bases and J by 8 bases, with 12 bases between the two germline ends. The germline CDR1 and CDR2 sequences are MGHRA and YSYEKL. CDR3 coding DNA: TGCGCCAGCAGCCAAGAGCTGACGCAGTCTACGCAGTATTTT. It encodes CASSQELTQSTQYF.

The genes are TRBV4-2 and TRBJ2-7; a possible D gene is TRBD2 (7 bases). Between the trimmed V and J ends, which lost 0 bases and 0 bases, there was a span of 12 bases. The CDR3 extends over 16 amino acids. Germline lookup yields CDR1 LGHNA and CDR2 YNFKEQ. The CDR3 region is CASSQDIGGPSYEQYF. The CDR3 DNA sequence: TGTGCCAGCAGCCAAGATATCGGGGGGCCCTCCTACGAGCAGTACTTC.